This T cell receptor (beta chain) is drawn from a study of T cell responses to AZD1222 COVID-19 vaccine. Study-level points and caveats: The donors showed a predominance of white British ancestry and of females, with possible underestimation of clonal diversity.

CDR1 SGDLS and CDR2 YYNGEE come from the germline V gene. V shed 4 bases, J shed 4 bases, and the junction held 5 bases outside the gene matches. The CDR3 consists of 16 residues. About this clone itself: Its antigen is as yet unknown.

TCRdb's copy holds only in-frame clones and misses some; the assay was immunoSEQ multiplex PCR. This sample yields 130,000 to 150,000 clones, of which around 88% are seen a single time; about 3.4% belongs to the top ten. The input for sequencing was peripheral blood, taken on day 0 of MenACWY control vaccination. The chain recombines TRBV9 with TRBJ2-1; 13 positions match TRBD2. The TCR was taken from an adult in good health. The CDR3 region has the DNA TGTGCCAGCAGCCGGACTAGCGGGGGCCATTACAATGAGCAGTTCTTC. Its protein product is CASSRTSGGHYNEQFF. Filled out from reference TRBV9 and TRBJ2-1, the complete variable domain reads DSGVTQTPKHLITATGQRVTLRCSPRSGDLSVYWYQQSLDQGLQFLIQYYNGEERAKGNILERFSAQQFPDLHSELNLSSLELGDSALYFCASSRTSGGHYNEQFFGPGTRLTVL.